This record concerns one T cell receptor (beta chain) sequence. V was shortened by 3 bases and J by 5 bases, with 7 bases between the two germline ends. This CDR3 region has 12 residues. Germline values: CDR1 SGHAT, CDR2 FQDESV (reference sequence). The entry originates in a study of blood T cell repertoires in COVID-19. The study assigned cohorts using participant-reported clinical history. It was within 2 weeks before study entry that exposed participants met a COVID-19 case. Generated by immunoSEQ multiplex PCR, the TCRdb table keeps only in-frame clones and is missing some. This table holds about 260,000 clones, approximately 89% found once.

The receptor's source is a woman aged 40 to 50 who had been exposed to COVID-19. This chain joins TRBV11-1 and TRBJ2-5; D uncertain. What was sequenced was PBMCs or T cells enriched from blood (not recorded which). CDR3 sequence (DNA): TGTGCCAGCAGCTTGCTATTGGAGACCCAGTACTTC. Its translation is CASSLLLETQYF.